Shown below are 18 T cell receptor beta chains from a single sample sequenced in a study of spatial heterogeneity in lung cancer. In TCRdb, the 5' RACE reads were re-called with MiXCR into one record per CDR3 protein. The repertoire holds approximately 13,000 distinct CDR3 sequences, with approximately 5.5% as singletons. What these receptors recognize is not known. Stated time point: sample taken at primary tumor resection. Study-wide points: How many expanded intratumoral alpha and beta TCRs were present tracked the tumor mutation count, which was a count of nonsynonymous mutations.

The sequences come from lung tumor tissue, collected at surgery. The receptors derive from a male donor with early-stage non-small cell lung cancer.

This clonotype was observed many times. A library prepared for alpha chains yielded this beta chain as an off-target read; its size is of little meaning. J is TRBJ2-1 and V is TRBV18, with 7 bases that match TRBD2. Germline V CDR1 and CDR2: KGHSH, LQKENI. The CDR3 is 21 residues long. V gave up 0 bases and J gave up 0 bases; unmatched junction bases: 17. CDR3: CASSPPLKGRVGLPSYNEQFF. The CDR3 DNA reads as TGTGCCAGCTCACCACCGTTAAAGGGGAGGGTCGGACTACCCTCCTACAATGAGCAGTTCTTC.

With regard to this clonotype: Being off target in a library aimed at alpha chains, this beta chain has a size of little meaning. The chain links TRBV4-2 to TRBJ1-2; the D is unclear. The V end was cut by 0 bases, the J end by 5 bases, with 10 bases between. CDR3 length equals 14 residues. Germline V gene sequence: CDR1 LGHNA, CDR2 YNFKEQ. The CDR3 is CASSQDSLVYGYTF. CDR3 in DNA: TGTGCCAGCAGCCAAGATAGCCTAGTATATGGCTACACCTTC.

There are many counts of this clonotype. It is unclear where the CDR3 begins or ends on the DNA, so no DNA is shown, and the CDR3 is as TCRdb lists it. Because the library targeted alpha chains, this beta chain is an off-target read whose size means little. This sequence joins TRBV21-1 and TRBJ2-1; TRBD1, the table's D call, was not compared with the DNA. TRBV21-1 is a documented pseudogene. The CDR3 has 24 residues if both end residues are counted. CDR3 amino acids: CASSNDLKIWGQGNRVLADNEQFF.

This clonotype was counted many times. The library was prepared for alpha chains; this beta chain is a stray read, so its frequency means little. The chain is built from TRBV5-1 and TRBJ2-7; 9 nucleotides agree with TRBD1. CDR1 is SGHRS, CDR2 YFSETQ, per germline. After removal of 4 bases from V and 6 bases from J, the junction contained 5 bases not matched to a gene. The CDR3 is made up of 13 amino acids. The DNA of the CDR3 is TGCGCCAGCAGCACGGGACAGGGCGGCGAGCAGTACTTC. Protein product: CASSTGQGGEQYF.

There are many counts of this clonotype. This beta chain appears as a stray read in a library generated for alpha chains; its size is not informative. The CDR3 nucleotides read TGTGCCAGCAGTTTCTTAACAGGGGCTGGAAACACCATATATTTT. Protein: CASSFLTGAGNTIYF. The J gene is TRBJ1-3, the V gene TRBV6-5; 7 nucleotides match TRBD1. Germline V gene data show CDR1 as MNHEY and CDR2 as SVGAGI. The CDR3 is made up of 15 amino acids. The J segment lost 2 bases and the V segment lost 4 bases, leaving 5 bases of the junction unmatched.

This clonotype was counted many times. This beta chain represents an off-target read in a library built for alpha chains; its size is of limited meaning. The chain combines TRBV7-9 with TRBJ1-2; D is perhaps TRBD1 (6 bases). V shed 2 bases and J shed 2 bases, with 12 bases lying between them. CDR1 and CDR2 (germline): SEHNR, FQNEAQ (reference sequence). This CDR3 region has 15 residues. CDR3 in DNA: TGTGCCAGCAGCTTAAGCAGGGGCTTGAACTATGGCTACACCTTC. This encodes CASSLSRGLNYGYTF.

As to this clonotype: This beta chain appears as a stray read in a library generated for alpha chains; its size is not informative. The rearrangement links TRBV30 to TRBJ1-6; D may be TRBD1 (5 bases). Germline CDR1 reads GTSNPN; CDR2 reads SVGIG (reference sequence). There are 13 residues in the CDR3. The V and J ends lost 0 bases and 7 bases respectively, with 7 bases between them. CDR3 sequence reads: CAWSVGRNSPLHF. CDR3 nucleotides: TGTGCCTGGAGTGTGGGACGGAATTCACCCCTCCACTTT.

The sample holds many counts of this clonotype. The library was designed around alpha chains, so this beta chain is a stray read whose abundance carries little weight. The chain combines TRBV25-1 with TRBJ2-3, with D maybe TRBD2 (5 bases). Germline V gene data show CDR1 as MGHDK and CDR2 as SYGVNS. Between the trimmed V and J ends, which lost 5 bases and 0 bases, there was a span of 9 bases. The CDR3 has 14 amino acids. In DNA form, the CDR3 reads TGTGCCAGCAGTTTCGCGGGCAGCACAGATACGCAGTATTTT. Translation gives CASSFAGSTDTQYF.

This clonotype was detected ten times or more. Little can be read into the size of this beta chain, an off-target read in a library designed for alpha chains. The J gene is TRBJ1-1, the V gene TRBV14, with unresolved D. The V end was cut by 1 base, the J end by 3 bases, with 9 bases between. Germline CDR1 SGHDN, CDR2 FVKESK. CDR3 length equals 14 residues. The CDR3: CASSQGWPDTEAFF. CDR3 nucleotide sequence: TGTGCCAGCAGCCAAGGATGGCCGGACACTGAAGCTTTCTTT.

This clonotype has a count of ten or more. This beta chain came through as a stray read in a library set up for alpha chains, and its size says little. The chain couples TRBV7-2 to TRBJ1-5; D is undetermined. Trimming left V 5 bases short and J 0 bases short, with 8 bases between. Germline V gene lookup returns CDR1 SGHTA and CDR2 FQGNSA. This CDR3 is 14 amino acids long. CDR3 DNA: TGTGCCAGCAGCCTGTGGGGTAGCAATCAGCCCCAGCATTTT. Its protein is CASSLWGSNQPQHF.

Remarks on this clonotype: The library was built for alpha chains, so this beta chain is an off-target read and its size means little. This chain connects TRBV12-3 or TRBV12-4 to TRBJ2-1; D not certain. The CDR3 consists of 12 residues. The germline V and J ends were trimmed by 3 bases and 5 bases, with 5 bases remaining between them. CDR3 sequence reads: CASSLANNEQFF. The CDR3 region has the DNA TGTGCCAGCAGTTTGGCCAACAATGAGCAGTTCTTC.

This clonotype appeared many times. Being off target in a library aimed at alpha chains, this beta chain has a size of little meaning. This chain links TRBV9 with TRBJ1-2, with D perhaps TRBD1 (6 bases). The CDR3 is 13 amino acids. Trimming cost V 0 bases and J 4 bases, with 7 bases left between them. Germline V CDR1 and CDR2: SGDLS, YYNGEE. CDR3 amino acids: CASSVEGGYGYTF. Here the CDR3 DNA reads TGTGCCAGCAGCGTAGAGGGGGGCTATGGCTACACCTTC.

This clonotype has just a few counts. Little can be read into the size of this beta chain, an off-target read in a library designed for alpha chains. The J gene is TRBJ2-4, the V gene TRBV5-6; 8 bases are shared with TRBD1. The CDR3 has 13 residues. The germline gives CDR1 SGHDT, CDR2 YYEEEE. Unmatched junction bases numbered 5, after V lost 4 bases and J lost 8 bases. The CDR3 loop reads CASSLGQEYIQYF. The CDR3, as DNA: TGTGCCAGCAGCCTGGGACAGGAATACATTCAGTACTTC.

Comment on this clonotype: A much larger clone lies one base from this, so it may be a read error. For a library built for alpha chains, this beta chain is a stray read; little rests on its size. The gene calls are TRBV7-2 and TRBJ2-5; D remains unclear. Germline CDR1 SGHTA, CDR2 FQGNSA. CDR3 length: 13 amino acids. CDR3 sequence: CASSLEGTETQHF. For the CDR3, the DNA is TGTGCCAGCAGCTTAGAGGGCACAGAGACCCAGCACTTC.

This clonotype was detected many times. Within a library made for alpha chains, this beta chain is off target, and its count is uninformative. The rearrangement links TRBV20-1 to TRBJ2-3; D may be TRBD2 (6 bases). Trimming cost V 3 bases and J 2 bases, with 12 bases left between them. Germline V gives CDR1 DFQATT, CDR2 SNEGSKA (reference sequence). The length of the CDR3 is 14 residues. In nucleotides, the CDR3 is TGCAGTGCTAGTAAGGTAGCGGCCACAGATACGCAGTATTTT. Its translation: CSASKVAATDTQYF.

This clonotype was picked up a small number of times. A library prepared for alpha chains yielded this beta chain as an off-target read; its size is of little meaning. The CDR3 DNA reads as TGTGCCAGCAGCACTCAGTCAGGGGGCCAGCCCCAGCATTTT. This sequence encodes CASSTQSGGQPQHF. This chain links TRBV5-6 with TRBJ1-5, with 8 nucleotides matching TRBD1. CDR3 length: 14 amino acids. Trimming cost V 4 bases and J 7 bases; bases outside gene matches: 7. Germline values: CDR1 SGHDT, CDR2 YYEEEE.

This clonotype was counted between two and nine times. Within a library made for alpha chains, this beta chain is off target, and its count is uninformative. This rearrangement joins TRBV4-3 to TRBJ1-6; maybe TRBD1 (5 bases). The V gene lost 1 base and the J gene lost 9 bases, with 16 bases spanning the gap. The germline V gene encodes CDR1 LGHNA and CDR2 YSLEER. The CDR3 totals 16 residues. Here the CDR3 reads CASSQGTPRGGSPLHF. The CDR3 nucleotides are TGCGCCAGCAGCCAAGGGACCCCTCGGGGCGGTTCACCCCTCCACTTT.

Comments on this clonotype: In a library made to pick up alpha chains, this beta chain is a stray read with a size that means little. This chain links TRBV9 with TRBJ1-3; 7 nucleotides line up with TRBD1. V dropped 1 base and J dropped 1; count of bases not matched to a gene: 5. The germline V gene encodes CDR1 SGDLS and CDR2 YYNGEE. This CDR3 has 16 residues. The DNA for the CDR3 is TGTGCCAGCAGCGTACAGGGGGTCTCTTCTGGAAACACCATATATTTT. Translated, it gives CASSVQGVSSGNTIYF.